One sample yielded the 24 T cell receptor beta chains listed below, sequenced in a study of naive and memory T cell subsets. Both TRBC1 and TRBC2 were covered by a beta constant-region primer of two equimolar oligonucleotides. Via MiXCR, TCRdb re-called the UMI-ligation and nested PCR reads, giving one row per CDR3 protein. The sample comprises 84,000 or so distinct CDR3 sequences, approximately 6.5% of which are singletons, and 1.6% rests with the top ten. The sample was central memory CD4+ T cells from blood. All receptors come from a human donor in good health.

This clonotype was recorded at least ten times. The V gene is TRBV6-2 or TRBV6-3, the J gene TRBJ1-6, with D tentatively TRBD1 (5 bases). Germline V gene data show CDR1 as MNHEY and CDR2 as SVGEGT. V lost 2 bases and J 0 bases, leaving 11 bases between the germline ends. The CDR3 sequence is 17 residues long. CDR3 in DNA: TGTGCCAGCAGTTACGGCGGTGGGGGCTCCTATAATTCACCCCTCCACTTT. It translates to CASSYGGGGSYNSPLHF.

This chain links TRBV29-1 with TRBJ2-7; D may be TRBD1 (6 bases). CDR3 length: 12 amino acids. Trimming shortened V by 4 bases and J by 7 bases, and 14 bases separated the two germline ends. Germline V gives CDR1 SQVTM, CDR2 ANQGSEA. The CDR3 loop reads CSVGPYREEQYF. In DNA form, the CDR3 reads TGCAGCGTTGGGCCCTACAGGGAGGAGCAGTACTTC.

The J gene is TRBJ1-2, the V gene TRBV5-6, with unresolved D. Germline V gene lookup returns CDR1 SGHDT and CDR2 YYEEEE. The V and J ends lost 4 bases and 10 bases respectively, with 20 bases between them. The CDR3 is 14 amino acids. CDR3 in amino acids: CASSKRSTETAYTF. The CDR3 DNA is TGTGCCAGCAGCAAAAGGTCGACCGAAACTGCCTACACCTTC.

This clonotype came up a few times. V gene TRBV30 combines with J gene TRBJ1-1; no reliable D call. V was shortened by 6 bases and J by 1 base, with 6 bases between the two germline ends. CDR3 length equals 11 residues. The germline CDR1 and CDR2 sequences are GTSNPN and SVGIG (reference sequence). The CDR3 region is CACLKNTEAFF. CDR3 nucleotide sequence: TGTGCCTGCTTAAAGAACACTGAAGCTTTCTTT.

This clonotype has at least ten counts. The chain joins TRBV27 to TRBJ1-5, with D unclear. The CDR3 is 13 residues long. Germline CDR1 and CDR2: MNHEY and SMNVEV (reference sequence). V lost 4 bases, J lost 4 bases, and 8 bases lay in between. CDR3 loop: CASSWDRNQPQHF. CDR3 nucleotide sequence: TGTGCCAGCAGTTGGGATCGGAATCAGCCCCAGCATTTT.

The chain carries TRBV5-1 and TRBJ1-2, with 8 nucleotides matching TRBD1. The trim removed 0 bases at V and 6 bases at J, leaving 1 base unmatched. This CDR3 region has 13 residues. Germline-derived CDR1 and CDR2 are SGHRS and YFSETQ. Here the CDR3 DNA reads TGCGCCAGCAGCTTGGGACAGGGGAATGGCTACACCTTC. It codes for CASSLGQGNGYTF.

This clonotype was seen a few times. The chain employs TRBV10-3 and TRBJ1-5, with D hard to call. CDR3 length: 12 amino acids. CDR1 is ENHRY and CDR2 is SYGVKD in the germline V gene. V lost 4 bases and J lost 1, with 2 bases in between. CDR3 loop: CAISGSNQPQHF. As DNA, the CDR3 is TGTGCCATCAGTGGCAGCAATCAGCCCCAGCATTTT.

The chain carries TRBV7-9 and TRBJ1-2; D is ambiguous. CDR1 is SEHNR, CDR2 FQNEAQ, per germline (reference sequence). The CDR3 spans 13 residues. Deletions cut 5 bases from V and 1 base from J, with 8 bases between. CDR3 sequence reads: CASSPRVNYGYTF. The CDR3 DNA is TGTGCCAGCAGCCCTCGGGTTAACTATGGCTACACCTTC.

This clonotype was detected a few times. V gene TRBV7-3 combines with J gene TRBJ2-1, with 11 bases that match TRBD1. The V and J ends lost 5 bases and 4 bases, in that order; junction bases with no gene match: 13. The CDR3 spans 18 residues. Germline V gene lookup returns CDR1 SGHTA and CDR2 FQGTGA. The CDR3 loop is CASSPGGGTGGSYNEQFF. In nucleotides, the CDR3 is TGTGCCAGCAGCCCCGGGGGGGGGACAGGGGGATCTTACAATGAGCAGTTCTTC.

This clonotype was seen ten or more times. The V gene is TRBV5-1, the J gene TRBJ1-1; D is uncertain. The CDR3 is made up of 12 amino acids. V was shortened by 4 bases and J by 8 bases, with 12 bases between the two germline ends. The germline V gene has CDR1 SGHRS and CDR2 YFSETQ. The chain's CDR3 is CASSTGEGEAFF. The CDR3 DNA reads as TGCGCCAGCAGCACTGGGGAGGGAGAAGCTTTCTTT.

The chain couples TRBV7-9 to TRBJ1-6; D gene ambiguous. The germline V and J ends were trimmed by 10 bases and 0 bases, with 19 bases remaining between them. The CDR3 contains 17 residues. Germline loops: CDR1 SEHNR, CDR2 FQNEAQ (reference sequence). The CDR3 sequence: CATNDGRYSSYNSPLHF. CDR3 nucleotide sequence: TGTGCCACGAACGACGGACGGTATAGCTCCTATAATTCACCCCTCCACTTT. Variable domain in full (rest from reference TRBV7-9 and TRBJ1-6): DTGVSQNPRHKITKRGQNVTFRCDPISEHNRLYWYRQTLGQGPEFLTYFQNEAQLEKSRLLSDRFSAERPKGSFSTLEIQRTEQGDSAMYLCATNDGRYSSYNSPLHFGNGTRLTVT.

This clonotype has a handful of counts. The rearrangement joins TRBV5-1 to TRBJ2-7; D gene ambiguous. V was pared by 4 bases and J by 2 bases, with 10 bases between. The CDR3 runs to 13 residues. Germline assignment: CDR1 SGHRS and CDR2 YFSETQ. CDR3 region: CASSVGRTYEQYF. The CDR3 region has the DNA TGCGCCAGCAGCGTAGGACGGACCTACGAGCAGTACTTC.

This clonotype was found many times. The chain carries TRBV27 and TRBJ1-2; D ambiguous. Between the trimmed V and J ends, which lost 7 bases and 8 bases, there was a span of 20 bases. Germline V gives CDR1 MNHEY, CDR2 SMNVEV (reference sequence). The CDR3 has 14 amino acids. CDR3 amino acids: CASKGGGSASGYTF. As DNA, the CDR3 is TGTGCCAGCAAGGGAGGAGGGTCTGCAAGCGGCTACACCTTC.

The chain recombines TRBV6-5 with TRBJ2-1, with TRBD2 identical over 14 bases. This CDR3 comprises 18 residues. V lost 6 bases and J lost 1; bases outside the gene matches: 8. Germline assignment: CDR1 MNHEY and CDR2 SVGAGI. CDR3 bases: TGTGCCAGCAGCCCCGGGACTAGCGGGAGTAGGTCCTACAATGAGCAGTTCTTC. The encoded protein is CASSPGTSGSRSYNEQFF.

This clonotype has ten or more counts. V usage is TRBV12-3 or TRBV12-4 and J usage is TRBJ1-3, with TRBD1 identical over 8 bases. The V and J ends lost 6 bases and 2 bases, in that order; junction bases with no gene match: 3. The CDR3 is 14 amino acids. CDR3 sequence (DNA): TGTGCCAGCAGGCCGACAGGGGCTGGAAACACCATATATTTT. Protein sequence: CASRPTGAGNTIYF.

The rearrangement uses TRBV28 and TRBJ2-3, with D tentatively TRBD2 (5 bases). The germline V gene encodes CDR1 MDHEN and CDR2 SYDVKM. V dropped 3 bases and J dropped 14 bases, with 15 bases sitting between them. CDR3 length: 12 amino acids. The CDR3 DNA sequence: TGTGCCAGCAGTTTCCGCGGGTCCCCCGGGTATTTT. Translating it yields CASSFRGSPGYF.

The genes are TRBV7-2 and TRBJ1-2; D is perhaps TRBD1 (5 bases). This CDR3 is built from 15 residues. Trimming left V 5 bases short and J 4 bases short, with 17 bases between. CDR1 is SGHTA, CDR2 FQGNSA, per germline. The CDR3 DNA is TGTGCCAGCAGCCCCGGGGGGGGGGGAGCCTATGGCTACACCTTC. It is translated as CASSPGGGGAYGYTF.

The chain has TRBV20-1 and TRBJ2-5, with D tentatively TRBD1 (6 bases). Per the germline V gene, CDR1 is DFQATT and CDR2 is SNEGSKA (reference sequence). V shed 3 bases and J shed 3 bases, with 14 bases lying between them. This CDR3 region has 14 residues. CDR3 amino acids: CSASSGTSKETQYF. CDR3 coding DNA: TGCAGTGCTAGTTCGGGGACAAGCAAAGAGACCCAGTACTTC.

In its sample, this clonotype was seen a few times. The genes are TRBV5-1 and TRBJ2-3, with 12 positions matching TRBD2. The CDR3 spans 15 residues. V was pared by 4 bases and J by 0 bases, with 0 bases of the junction left unmatched. The V gene's germline CDR1 is SGHRS and CDR2 YFSETQ. The chain's CDR3 is CASSGTSGSTDTQYF. DNA of the CDR3: TGCGCCAGCAGCGGGACTAGCGGGAGCACAGATACGCAGTATTTT.

V and J are TRBV7-2 and TRBJ2-2; 10 bases line up with TRBD1. CDR1 SGHTA and CDR2 FQGNSA come from the germline V gene. This CDR3 region has 18 residues. The junction had 14 bases not matched to a gene; V was cut back by 5 bases and J by 5 bases. CDR3 coding DNA: TGTGCCAGCAGCCGGCCGACCGGGACAGGGGTCGGGACCGGGGAGCTGTTTTTT. Amino acid sequence: CASSRPTGTGVGTGELFF.

This clonotype was recorded many times. The J gene is TRBJ2-3, the V gene TRBV12-3 or TRBV12-4; 7 bases align to TRBD2. V was clipped by 6 bases and J by 3 bases; unmatched bases: 15. CDR3 size: 17 residues. The CDR3 is CASSPFPMLAVTDTQYF. The CDR3 coding sequence is TGTGCCAGCAGCCCCTTCCCGATGCTAGCGGTTACAGATACGCAGTATTTT.

This clonotype was recorded a few times. The chain employs TRBV4-2 and TRBJ1-1; no reliable D call. The CDR3 loop spans 13 amino acids. The ends were cut back, 7 bases at V and 1 base at J, with 10 bases in the middle. Per the germline V gene, CDR1 is LGHNA and CDR2 is YNFKEQ. The CDR3 DNA follows: TGTGCCAGCACCGACCATAAGAACACTGAAGCTTTCTTT. Protein product: CASTDHKNTEAFF.

V gene TRBV12-3 or TRBV12-4 combines with J gene TRBJ1-5; D call uncertain. Trimming took 3 bases from V and 0 from J, leaving 9 bases between them. This CDR3 has 15 amino acids. The CDR3 spells CASSFDSASNQPQHF. The CDR3 DNA sequence: TGTGCCAGCAGTTTCGACTCGGCTAGCAATCAGCCCCAGCATTTT.

This clonotype was counted a few times. This sequence joins TRBV5-4 and TRBJ1-4; tentatively, D is TRBD1 (6 bases). This CDR3 is 13 amino acids long. The germline V gene has CDR1 SGHNT and CDR2 YYREEE (reference sequence). V dropped 1 base and J dropped 16 bases, with 17 bases sitting between them. CDR3 bases: TGTGCCAGCAGCTTGAGCCCAGGGGAAGGCGCGTTTTTT. Translation gives CASSLSPGEGAFF.